This T cell receptor (beta chain) is from a study of T-cell memory formation after mild COVID-19. Study-wide results and caveats: The study found balanced CD4/CD8 in clones contracting day 15 to 85 and a CD4+ lean in later expanders.

TCRdb fed the 5' RACE reads into MiXCR, producing one record per CDR3 protein. The table records over 45,000 distinct CDR3 sequences, 28% of them present only once. The germline gives CDR1 MNHNS, CDR2 SASEGT. J was trimmed by 7 bases and V by 4 bases; bases with no gene match: 9. The CDR3 runs to 14 residues. Points on this clonotype: Its antigen is still unknown.

The chain is built from TRBV6-1 and TRBJ1-2; 7 bases line up with TRBD1. The sample was PBMCs or a T cell subset sorted from them (not recorded which). The clonotype comes from a young man who had mild COVID-19 (a few samples of this study predate the infection). Cell type and time point are not known. Here the CDR3 reads CASSGQGWGSGYTF. The DNA for the CDR3 is TGTGCCAGCAGTGGACAGGGTTGGGGCTCTGGCTACACCTTC.